This T cell receptor beta chain emerged from a study of T cell responses to AZD1222 COVID-19 vaccine. Study-wide findings and caveats: Scientists sampled the repertoires only once the peak T cell response had passed.

In the case of this clone: Its antigen remains unidentified.

The CDR3 contains 15 residues. Germline CDR1 is DFQATT and CDR2 is SNEGSKA (reference sequence). Some clones are missing from TCRdb's copy, which holds only in-frame ones; the method was immunoSEQ multiplex PCR. The table includes about 150,000 clones, roughly nine tenths detected once. This chain joins TRBV20-1 and TRBJ2-5; perhaps TRBD2 as D (6 bases). The end of the DNA is better explained by TRBJ2-7, so the J call may be wrong. The sequencing used peripheral blood, collected 28 days after the second AZD1222 dose. This TCR was recovered from an adult who received the AZD1222 COVID-19 vaccine. CDR3 sequence: CSASGGAGSRYEQYF. The CDR3 DNA reads as TGCAGTGCTAGTGGAGGGGCAGGGTCGAGGTACGAGCAGTACTTC.